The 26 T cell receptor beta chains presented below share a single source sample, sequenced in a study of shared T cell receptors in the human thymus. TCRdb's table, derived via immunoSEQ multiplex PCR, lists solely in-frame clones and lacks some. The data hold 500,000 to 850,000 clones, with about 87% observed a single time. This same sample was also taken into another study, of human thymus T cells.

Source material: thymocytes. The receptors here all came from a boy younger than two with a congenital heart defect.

DNA of the CDR3: TGTGCCATCAGCTACTCAATTAGCGGGAAAGCTAGCACAGATACGCAGTATTTT. Protein: CAISYSISGKASTDTQYF. The chain couples TRBV10-3 to TRBJ2-3, with 8 positions matching TRBD2. This CDR3 comprises 18 residues. After removal of 6 bases from V and 0 bases from J, the junction contained 14 bases not matched to a gene. From germline, CDR1 is ENHRY and CDR2 SYGVKD.

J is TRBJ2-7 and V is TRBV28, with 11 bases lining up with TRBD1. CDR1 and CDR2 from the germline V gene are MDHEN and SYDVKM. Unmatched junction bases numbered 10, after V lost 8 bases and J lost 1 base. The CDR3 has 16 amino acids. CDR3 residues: CASADPGTGGSYEQYF. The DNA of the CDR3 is TGTGCCAGCGCAGACCCCGGGACAGGGGGATCCTACGAGCAGTACTTC.

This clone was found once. This chain's CDR3 is CASSLSTGRGEQYF. DNA of the CDR3: TGTGCCAGCAGCTTATCGACAGGTCGCGGCGAGCAGTACTTC. The rearrangement joins TRBV7-8 to TRBJ2-7; tentatively, D is TRBD1 (6 bases). The CDR3 has 14 amino acids. Trimming stripped 2 bases from V and 6 bases from J, with 14 bases between. Germline loops: CDR1 SGHVS, CDR2 FQNEAQ.

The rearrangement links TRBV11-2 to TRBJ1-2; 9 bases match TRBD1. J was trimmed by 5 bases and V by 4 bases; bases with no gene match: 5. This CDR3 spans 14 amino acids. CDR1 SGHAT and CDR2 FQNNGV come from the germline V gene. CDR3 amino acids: CASSCTGGWYGYTF. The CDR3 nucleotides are TGTGCCAGCAGCTGCACAGGGGGCTGGTATGGCTACACCTTC.

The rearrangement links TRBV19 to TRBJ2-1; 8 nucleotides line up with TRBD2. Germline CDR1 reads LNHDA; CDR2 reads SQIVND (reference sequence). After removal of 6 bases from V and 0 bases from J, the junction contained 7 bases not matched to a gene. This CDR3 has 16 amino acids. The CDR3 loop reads CASSHPGLGSYNEQFF. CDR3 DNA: TGTGCCAGTAGCCATCCGGGACTAGGCTCCTACAATGAGCAGTTCTTC. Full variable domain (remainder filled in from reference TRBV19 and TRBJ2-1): DGGITQSPKYLFRKEGQNVTLSCEQNLNHDAMYWYRQDPGQGLRLIYYSQIVNDFQKGDIAEGYSVSREKKESFPLTVTSAQKNPTAFYLCASSHPGLGSYNEQFFGPGTRLTVL.

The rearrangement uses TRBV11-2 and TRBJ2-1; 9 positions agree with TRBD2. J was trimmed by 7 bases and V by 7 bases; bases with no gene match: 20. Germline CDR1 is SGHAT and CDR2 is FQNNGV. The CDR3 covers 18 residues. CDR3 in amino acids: CASNPMTSSGRLLNEQFF. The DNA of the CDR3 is TGTGCCAGCAACCCTATGACCAGCAGCGGGAGGTTGTTGAATGAGCAGTTCTTC.

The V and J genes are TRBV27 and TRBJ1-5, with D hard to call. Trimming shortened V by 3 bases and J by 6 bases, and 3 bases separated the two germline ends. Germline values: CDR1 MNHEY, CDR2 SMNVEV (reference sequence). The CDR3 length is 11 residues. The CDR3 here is CASSFGQPQHF. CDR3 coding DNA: TGTGCCAGCAGTTTCGGTCAGCCCCAGCATTTT.

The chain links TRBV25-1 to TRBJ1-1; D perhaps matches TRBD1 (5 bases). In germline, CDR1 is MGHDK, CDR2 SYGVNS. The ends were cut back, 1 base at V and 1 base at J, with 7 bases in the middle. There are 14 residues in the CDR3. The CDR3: CASSEWRGNTEAFF. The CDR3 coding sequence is TGTGCCAGCAGTGAATGGAGGGGGAACACTGAAGCTTTCTTT.

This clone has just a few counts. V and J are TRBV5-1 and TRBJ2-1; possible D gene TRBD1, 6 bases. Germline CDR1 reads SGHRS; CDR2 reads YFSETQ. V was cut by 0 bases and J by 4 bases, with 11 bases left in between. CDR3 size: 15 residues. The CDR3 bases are TGCGCCAGCAGCTTGGCGGGGACACCTTACAATGAGCAGTTCTTC. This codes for CASSLAGTPYNEQFF.

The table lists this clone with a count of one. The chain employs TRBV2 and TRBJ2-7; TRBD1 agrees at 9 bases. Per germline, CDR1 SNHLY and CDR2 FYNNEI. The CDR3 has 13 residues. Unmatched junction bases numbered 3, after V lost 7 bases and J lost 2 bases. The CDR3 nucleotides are TGTGCCAGCATCGGACAGGGGACCTACGAGCAGTACTTC. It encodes CASIGQGTYEQYF.

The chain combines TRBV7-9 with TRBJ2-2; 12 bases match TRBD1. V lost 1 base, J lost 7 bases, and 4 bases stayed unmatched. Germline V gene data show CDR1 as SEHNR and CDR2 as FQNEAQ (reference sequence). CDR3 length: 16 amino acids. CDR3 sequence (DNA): TGTGCCAGCAGCTTAGGGGACAGGGGGCTTGGCGGGGAGCTGTTTTTT. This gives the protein CASSLGDRGLGGELFF.

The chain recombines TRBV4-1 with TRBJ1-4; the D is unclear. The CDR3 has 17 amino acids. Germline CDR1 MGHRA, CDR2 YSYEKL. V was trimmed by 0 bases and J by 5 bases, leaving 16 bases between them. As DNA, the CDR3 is TGCGCCAGCAGCCAAGAAGGGTTTCGGGATGAAAATGAAAAACTGTTTTTT. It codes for CASSQEGFRDENEKLFF.

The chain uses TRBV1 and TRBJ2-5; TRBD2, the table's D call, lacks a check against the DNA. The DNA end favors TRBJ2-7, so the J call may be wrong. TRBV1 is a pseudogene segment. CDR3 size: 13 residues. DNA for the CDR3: TGCACCAGCAGGACTACGAAGCTCTACGAGCAGTACTTC. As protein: CTSRTTKLYEQYF.

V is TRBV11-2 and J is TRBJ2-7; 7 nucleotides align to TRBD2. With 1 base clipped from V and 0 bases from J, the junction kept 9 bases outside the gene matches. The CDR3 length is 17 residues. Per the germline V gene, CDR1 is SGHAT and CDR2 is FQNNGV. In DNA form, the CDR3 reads TGTGCCAGCAGCTTAGGGGGGGGTGTGTGGAGCTCCTACGAGCAGTACTTC. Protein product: CASSLGGGVWSSYEQYF.

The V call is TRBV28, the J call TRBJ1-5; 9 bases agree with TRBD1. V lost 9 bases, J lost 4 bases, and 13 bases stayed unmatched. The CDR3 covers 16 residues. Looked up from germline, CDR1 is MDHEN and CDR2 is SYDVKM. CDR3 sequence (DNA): TGTGCCAGTATGGCACAGGGGGCTAACTATAATCAGCCCCAGCATTTT. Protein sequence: CASMAQGANYNQPQHF.

The CDR3 DNA follows: TGTGCCAGCAGTGTCCCACAGGGTTGGCCCTACGAGCAGTACTTC. Encoded protein: CASSVPQGWPYEQYF. The chain couples TRBV2 to TRBJ2-7, with TRBD1 as a possible D gene (6 bases). Trimming left V 4 bases short and J 2 bases short, with 15 bases between. Germline CDR1 is SNHLY and CDR2 is FYNNEI. This CDR3 is 15 amino acids long.

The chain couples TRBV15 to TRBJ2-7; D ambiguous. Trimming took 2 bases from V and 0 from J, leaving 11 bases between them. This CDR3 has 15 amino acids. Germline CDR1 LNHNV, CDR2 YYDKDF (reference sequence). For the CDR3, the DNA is TGTGCCACCAGCAGACATCCTACAGTCTCCTACGAGCAGTACTTC. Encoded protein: CATSRHPTVSYEQYF.

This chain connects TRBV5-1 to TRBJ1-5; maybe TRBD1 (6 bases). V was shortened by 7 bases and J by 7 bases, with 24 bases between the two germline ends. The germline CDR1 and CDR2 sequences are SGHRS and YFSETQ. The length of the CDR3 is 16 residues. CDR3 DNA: TGCGCCAGCGACCCCGGGACAAGGCTTCCGCGGCAGCCCCAGCATTTT. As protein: CASDPGTRLPRQPQHF. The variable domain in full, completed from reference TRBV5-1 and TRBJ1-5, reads KAGVTQTPRYLIKTRGQQVTLSCSPISGHRSVSWYQQTPGQGLQFLFEYFSETQRNKGNFPGRFSGRQFSNSRSEMNVSTLELGDSALYLCASDPGTRLPRQPQHFGDGTRLSIL.

CDR3 nucleotide sequence: TGTGCCAGCAGCCTGCACGGGGACTACAATGAGCAGTTCTTC. As protein: CASSLHGDYNEQFF. The chain links TRBV9 to TRBJ2-1; TRBD2 might be the D (5 bases). Germline V lookup: CDR1 SGDLS, CDR2 YYNGEE. Trimming cost V 4 bases and J 3 bases, with 11 bases left between them. The CDR3 is 14 amino acids.

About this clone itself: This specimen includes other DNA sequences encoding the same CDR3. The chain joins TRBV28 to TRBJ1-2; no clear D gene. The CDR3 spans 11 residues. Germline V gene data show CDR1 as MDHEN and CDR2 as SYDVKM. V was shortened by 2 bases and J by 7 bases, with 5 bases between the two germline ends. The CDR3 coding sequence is TGTGCCAGCAGTTTACCCGGTGGCTACACCTTC. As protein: CASSLPGGYTF.

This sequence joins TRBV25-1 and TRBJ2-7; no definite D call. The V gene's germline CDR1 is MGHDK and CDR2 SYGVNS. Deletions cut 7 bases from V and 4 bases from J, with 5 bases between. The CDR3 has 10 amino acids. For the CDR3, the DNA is TGTGCCAGCATGGAGTACGAGCAGTACTTC. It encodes CASMEYEQYF.

The CDR3 DNA reads as TGTGCCAGCAGCTTGGGAACAGGTACCCCCCACGAGCAGTACTTC. Translation gives CASSLGTGTPHEQYF. This sequence joins TRBV5-8 and TRBJ2-7, with a weak D call TRBD1 (5 bases). Germline CDR1 is SGHTS and CDR2 is YDEGEE. The CDR3 has 15 residues. The V gene lost 0 bases and the J gene lost 5 bases, with 15 bases spanning the gap.

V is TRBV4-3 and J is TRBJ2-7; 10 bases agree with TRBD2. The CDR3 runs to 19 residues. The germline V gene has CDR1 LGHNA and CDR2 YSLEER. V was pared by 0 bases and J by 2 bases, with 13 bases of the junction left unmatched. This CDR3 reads CASSQDGTSASGGAYEQYF. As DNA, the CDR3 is TGCGCCAGCAGCCAAGATGGGACTAGCGCATCTGGGGGAGCCTACGAGCAGTACTTC.

DNA for the CDR3: TGTGCCAGCAGTGAACATCTAAATTCACCCCTCCACTTT. It is translated as CASSEHLNSPLHF. The chain has TRBV6-1 and TRBJ1-6; D gene uncertain. The CDR3 runs to 13 residues. Germline assignment: CDR1 MNHNS and CDR2 SASEGT. V was cut by 2 bases and J by 7 bases, with 6 bases left in between.

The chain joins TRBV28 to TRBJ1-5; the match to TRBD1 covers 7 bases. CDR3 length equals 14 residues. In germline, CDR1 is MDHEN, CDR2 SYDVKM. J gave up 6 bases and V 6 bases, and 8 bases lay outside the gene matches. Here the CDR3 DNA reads TGTGCCAGCAGGCGCGACAGGGTCGCTCAGCCCCAGCATTTT. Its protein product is CASRRDRVAQPQHF.

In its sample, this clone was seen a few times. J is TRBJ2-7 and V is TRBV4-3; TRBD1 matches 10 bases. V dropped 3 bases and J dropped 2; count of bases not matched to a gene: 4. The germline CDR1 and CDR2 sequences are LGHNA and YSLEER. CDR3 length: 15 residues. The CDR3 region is CASSQWTGGTYEQYF. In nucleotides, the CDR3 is TGCGCCAGCAGCCAGTGGACAGGGGGTACCTACGAGCAGTACTTC.